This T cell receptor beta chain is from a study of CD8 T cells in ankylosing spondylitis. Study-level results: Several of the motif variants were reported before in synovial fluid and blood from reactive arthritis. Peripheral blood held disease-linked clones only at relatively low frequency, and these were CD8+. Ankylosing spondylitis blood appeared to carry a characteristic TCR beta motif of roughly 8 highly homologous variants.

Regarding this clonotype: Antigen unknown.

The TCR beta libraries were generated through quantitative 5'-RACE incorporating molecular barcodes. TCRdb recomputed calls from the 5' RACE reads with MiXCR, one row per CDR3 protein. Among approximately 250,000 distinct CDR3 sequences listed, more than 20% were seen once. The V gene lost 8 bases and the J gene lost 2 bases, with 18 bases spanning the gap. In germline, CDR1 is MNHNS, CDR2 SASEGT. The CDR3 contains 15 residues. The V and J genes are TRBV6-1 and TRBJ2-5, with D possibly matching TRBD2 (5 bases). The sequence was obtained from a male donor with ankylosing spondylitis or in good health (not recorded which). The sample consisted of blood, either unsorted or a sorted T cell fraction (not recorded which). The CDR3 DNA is TGTGCCAGCGGGAGACGAGGAATTCCTCAAGAGACCCAGTACTTC. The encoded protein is CASGRRGIPQETQYF.